This entry concerns a single T cell receptor beta chain. Germline CDR1 SEHNR, CDR2 FQNEAQ (reference sequence). This CDR3 is built from 15 residues. Trimming removed 5 bases from V and 2 bases from J, with 10 bases in between. Assay used: immunoSEQ multiplex PCR; TCRdb lists only in-frame clones, some missing. The table shows 98,000 or so clones, with roughly three quarters occurring only once. This sample stems from a study of control samples from healthy donors and cancer patients. Sequencing used blood. The source is a woman aged 25-40 years in good health. The V gene is TRBV7-9, the J gene TRBJ2-6, with a possible D match to TRBD1 (5 bases). The CDR3 reads CASSPARAGANVLTF. The CDR3 coding sequence is TGTGCCAGCAGCCCGGCCAGGGCTGGGGCCAACGTCCTGACTTTC.